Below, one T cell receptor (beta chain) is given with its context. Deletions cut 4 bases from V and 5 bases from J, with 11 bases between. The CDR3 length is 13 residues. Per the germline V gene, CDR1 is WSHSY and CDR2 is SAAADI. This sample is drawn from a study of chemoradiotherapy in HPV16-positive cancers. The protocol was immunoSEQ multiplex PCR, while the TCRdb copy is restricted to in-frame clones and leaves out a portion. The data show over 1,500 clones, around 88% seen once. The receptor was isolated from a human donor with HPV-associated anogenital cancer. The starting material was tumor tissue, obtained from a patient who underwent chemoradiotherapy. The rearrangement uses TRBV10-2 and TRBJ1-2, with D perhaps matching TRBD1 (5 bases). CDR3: CASSGPGSYGYTF. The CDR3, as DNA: TGCGCCAGCAGTGGTCCAGGGAGTTATGGCTACACCTTC.